Below, 10 T cell receptor beta chains from the same sample are listed, as sequenced in a study of human T cells and chemical hapten exposure. Time point denoted: patch test 2, 6 weeks after DPC sensitization. The sample's treatment: therapeutic diphenylcyclopropenone sensitization with weekly scalp DPC. TCRdb re-called the RACE reads with MiXCR, one entry per CDR3 protein. This table holds 350,000 to 400,000 distinct CDR3 sequences, 6% to 7% found once. The sample here was whole blood, taken in connection with sensitization to the hapten diphenylcyclopropenone (DPC). Receptors originate from a woman younger than 30 with alopecia areata. Some clones in this sample may be carry-over from other donors' samples.

In its sample, this clonotype was seen many times. The chain links TRBV4-3 to TRBJ2-6; the D is unclear. The V end lost 0 bases, the J end lost 4 bases, and 10 bases lay between the germline ends. The CDR3 loop spans 16 amino acids. Germline V gene data show CDR1 as LGHNA and CDR2 as YSLEER. The CDR3 protein is CASSQDHGSGANVLTF. Written as DNA, the CDR3 is TGCGCCAGCAGCCAAGATCACGGCAGCGGGGCCAACGTCCTGACTTTC.

The CDR3 region is CASTQGEYTDTQYF. CDR3 nucleotides: TGTGCCAGCACACAGGGGGAATACACAGATACGCAGTATTTT. V gene TRBV5-4 combines with J gene TRBJ2-3; 8 bases match TRBD1. V lost 6 bases to trimming and J lost 2 bases; unmatched junction nucleotides: 5. There are 14 residues in the CDR3. Germline values: CDR1 SGHNT, CDR2 YYREEE (reference sequence).

This clonotype was observed a handful of times. The chain carries TRBV14 and TRBJ2-2; the D is unclear. This CDR3 spans 13 amino acids. Germline CDR1 and CDR2: SGHDN and FVKESK. Trimming took off 1 base at V and 6 bases at J, with 6 bases between the two ends. CDR3 nucleotide sequence: TGTGCCAGCAGCCAAGTTGGGTCCGGGGAGCTGTTTTTT. Its translation: CASSQVGSGELFF.

This clonotype occurred many times. The rearrangement joins TRBV29-1 to TRBJ2-2; 7 bases align to TRBD1. CDR3 length equals 14 residues. The germline V gene has CDR1 SQVTM and CDR2 ANQGSEA. The ends lost 6 bases at V and 4 bases at J; junction bases unmatched: 8. The CDR3 sequence: CSVRWDSSTGELFF. In DNA form, the CDR3 reads TGCAGCGTCCGGTGGGACAGTAGCACCGGGGAGCTGTTTTTT.

This clonotype was picked up many times. The V and J genes are TRBV7-3 and TRBJ2-2; 10 bases agree with TRBD1. The CDR3 consists of 15 residues. J was trimmed by 6 bases and V by 5 bases; bases with no gene match: 6. Germline V lookup: CDR1 SGHTA, CDR2 FQGTGA. The CDR3 spells CASSLTGTGAGELFF. Here the CDR3 DNA reads TGTGCCAGCAGCCTTACCGGGACAGGGGCCGGGGAGCTGTTTTTT.

The chain links TRBV6-1 to TRBJ1-1, with D possibly matching TRBD1 (6 bases). This CDR3 has 12 residues. Trimming removed 11 bases at V and 6 bases at J, with 16 bases between. From germline, CDR1 is MNHNS and CDR2 SASEGT. The CDR3 DNA sequence: TGTGCCTCCCGGTGGGGGGCCGCTGAAGCTTTCTTT. Its translation: CASRWGAAEAFF.

The V and J genes are TRBV20-1 and TRBJ1-2; 7 bases agree with TRBD1. Unmatched junction bases numbered 7, after V lost 1 base and J lost 8 bases. The germline V gene encodes CDR1 DFQATT and CDR2 SNEGSKA (reference sequence). This CDR3 contains 13 residues. CDR3 amino acids: CSARGTGGKGYTF. The CDR3 nucleotides are TGCAGTGCTAGAGGGACAGGAGGAAAGGGCTACACCTTC.

With respect to this clonotype: This may arise from a read error, as a much more abundant clone is one base away. This chain links TRBV12-3 or TRBV12-4 with TRBJ1-4, with 8 bases identical to TRBD1. The CDR3 covers 16 residues. DNA of the CDR3: TGTGCCAGCAGTATAGCTTCTGTGGCAGGGGGCTACATGCTGTTTTTT. This codes for CASSIASVAGGYMLFF.

At least ten counts were recorded for this clonotype. J is TRBJ1-1 and V is TRBV7-9; D perhaps matches TRBD1 (6 bases). Trimming took off 6 bases at V and 7 bases at J, with 15 bases between the two ends. The length of the CDR3 is 13 residues. CDR1 and CDR2 from the germline V gene are SEHNR and FQNEAQ (reference sequence). The CDR3 DNA is TGTGCCAGCAGTCGACCGACAGGATTTGAAGCTTTCTTT. This codes for CASSRPTGFEAFF.

This clonotype was seen a handful of times. The chain is built from TRBV6-6 and TRBJ1-5, with D possibly being TRBD1 (5 bases). V gave up 6 bases and J gave up 11 bases, with 26 bases separating them. The germline V gene encodes CDR1 MNHNY and CDR2 SVGAGI (reference sequence). The CDR3 sequence is 16 residues long. CDR3 in amino acids: CASSPRSDTTLATQHF. The CDR3 region has the DNA TGTGCCAGCAGCCCAAGATCGGACACCACCCTCGCCACCCAGCATTTT.